This entry is about one T cell receptor (beta chain). No conserved phenylalanine or tryptophan is present at the end of the CDR3, so a read error is the likely explanation. The CDR3 extends over 15 amino acids. Germline CDR1 reads SGHRS; CDR2 reads YFSETQ. TCRbeta libraries were built with three rounds of nested PCR, modified from ARM-PCR. TCRdb used MiXCR to reprocess the multiplex PCR reads, holding one entry per CDR3 protein. The sample records 90,000 to 100,000 distinct CDR3 sequences, less than 85% being singletons. This sample's RNA came from whole unsorted tissue. More than 3 cm separated this lung sample from the edge of the tumor. This specimen belongs to a study of tumor and adjacent non-tumor tissue in lung cancer.

The receptor's source is a man aged 60 to 75 with small cell lung cancer. The gene calls are TRBV5-1 and TRBJ2-1, with TRBD1 as a possible D gene (6 bases). Sequenced input: distant non-tumor lung tissue. CDR3 nucleotides: TGCGCCAACAGCTTGGGGGCCCCGGAAGCCAATAAGCAGTTCTTA. Its translation: CANSLGAPEANKQFL.